Given below is one T cell receptor beta chain in context. The target antigen is unknown. Germline is not matched at one junction end, which may reflect a read error. Germline V gives CDR1 WNHNN, CDR2 SYGVQD (reference sequence). The CDR3 has 16 residues. This specimen belongs to a study of response to subunit inactivated influenza vaccine. TCRdb reprocessed the RT-PCR reads with MiXCR, giving one entry per CDR3 protein. The sample includes about 650,000 distinct CDR3 sequences, about 15% of them seen just once. Notes on the study in general: Each seasonal flu vaccination may recruit only limited new T cells, authors suggested.

The chain recombines TRBV10-1 with TRBJ2-1; 10 bases line up with TRBD1. This receptor was identified in a man in his forties or fifties who received an inactivated influenza vaccine. Sample: PBMCs from blood, taken 14 days before vaccination. Here the CDR3 DNA reads TGCGCCAGCAGTGATTCGGACAGGGGGGGTTACAATGAGCAGGTCTTC. It encodes CASSDSDRGGYNEQVF.